These T cell receptor beta chains were read from a single sample in a study of control samples from healthy donors and cancer patients. Using immunoSEQ multiplex PCR, the repertoire was profiled, and TCRdb retains in-frame clones only, with some absent. The sample includes 140,000 to 150,000 clones, about nine tenths of them seen just once. Sequencing input: blood. These receptors were collected from a man aged 25-40 years in good health. CDR3s include the opening cysteine and the closing phenylalanine or tryptophan. Each record gives: V gene, D gene, clone size, J gene, CDR3 protein, CDR3 DNA. D genes are given only for firm matches. Expanded clones are given a class, and other clones once, few, many or no size at all.

TRBV12-3/TRBV12-4,NA,NA,TRBJ2-1,CASSPDNEQFF,TGTGCCAGCAGTCCAGACAATGAGCAGTTCTTC
TRBV5-6,NA,NA,TRBJ2-7,CASTDLGGPSYEQYF,TGTGCCAGCACCGACCTGGGGGGGCCTTCCTACGAGCAGTACTTC
TRBV5-1,NA,NA,TRBJ1-4,CASSLAAGPVDGEKLFF,TGCGCCAGCAGCTTGGCTGCAGGGCCGGTTGATGGTGAAAAACTGTTTTTT
TRBV5-1,NA,NA,TRBJ2-3,CASSKDPGSDTQYF,TGCGCCAGCAGCAAGGACCCGGGGAGCGATACGCAGTATTTT
TRBV7-9,NA,NA,TRBJ1-1,CASSPLVRGGTEAFF,TGTGCCAGCAGCCCGCTAGTCCGGGGTGGCACTGAAGCTTTCTTT
TRBV15,TRBD1,NA,TRBJ1-6,CATSRPQGGNSPLHF,TGTGCCACCAGCAGACCACAGGGGGGAAATTCACCCCTCCACTTT
TRBV18,NA,NA,TRBJ2-1,CASSPPGHRDNEQFF,TGTGCCAGCTCACCACCAGGCCACAGAGACAATGAGCAGTTCTTC
TRBV19,NA,once,TRBJ2-1,CASSIGQGYEQFF,TGTGCCAGTAGTATAGGGCAGGGCTATGAGCAGTTCTTC
TRBV5-5,TRBD1,few,TRBJ1-6,CASSGQGPASPLHF,TGTGCCAGCAGCGGACAGGGGCCGGCGTCACCCCTCCACTTT
TRBV11-2,TRBD2,once,TRBJ2-5,CASSSGSGGSAGTQYF,TGTGCCAGCAGCTCCGGTAGCGGGGGCTCCGCCGGGACCCAGTACTTC
TRBV6-2/TRBV6-3,NA,NA,TRBJ2-7,CASSYSQGVYEQYF,TGTGCCAGCAGTTACTCTCAGGGTGTCTACGAGCAGTACTTC
TRBV6-5,NA,NA,TRBJ1-6,CASSYGGTRNSPLHF,TGTGCCAGCAGTTACGGCGGGACTAGGAATTCACCCCTCCACTTT
TRBV3-1/TRBV3-2,TRBD2,NA,TRBJ2-4,CASSQERRGAKNIQYF,TGTGCCAGCAGCCAAGAAAGGCGGGGGGCCAAAAACATTCAGTACTTC
TRBV4-3,NA,NA,TRBJ2-7,CASSHPRGEQYF,TGCGCCAGCAGCCACCCGCGGGGAGAGCAGTACTTC
TRBV19,TRBD1,NA,TRBJ2-3,CASSPGQATDTQYF,TGTGCCAGTAGTCCCGGACAGGCCACAGATACGCAGTATTTT
TRBV7-3,TRBD2,NA,TRBJ2-3,CASRPPGLAGSDTQYF,TGTGCCAGCAGGCCCCCGGGACTAGCGGGATCGGATACGCAGTATTTT
TRBV13,TRBD2,NA,TRBJ2-5,CASSLYGTSGDQETQYF,TGTGCCAGCAGCCTCTACGGGACTAGCGGGGACCAAGAGACCCAGTACTTC
TRBV7-2,NA,NA,TRBJ1-2,CASSSRRQHYGYTF,TGTGCCAGCAGCTCGCGTAGGCAGCACTATGGCTACACCTTC
TRBV12-5,NA,NA,TRBJ2-7,CASGLDSDSSYEQYF,TGTGCTAGTGGTTTGGATAGCGATAGCTCCTACGAGCAGTACTTC
TRBV5-1,NA,NA,TRBJ1-4,CASSPGTLRSWEKLFF,TGCGCCAGCAGCCCTGGGACTTTACGAAGTTGGGAAAAACTGTTTTTT
TRBV19,TRBD1,NA,TRBJ2-3,CASSAIPTGTDTQYF,TGTGCCAGTAGTGCCATACCGACAGGGACAGATACGCAGTATTTT
TRBV10-3,NA,NA,TRBJ1-5,CAIRRAPGQPQHF,TGTGCCATCAGACGGGCGCCCGGTCAGCCCCAGCATTTT
TRBV5-5,NA,NA,TRBJ2-7,CASSFRTEAYEQYF,TGTGCCAGCAGCTTCCGGACAGAGGCCTACGAGCAGTACTTC
TRBV11-1,TRBD1,NA,TRBJ2-4,CASSHARGGWNIQYF,TGTGCCAGCAGCCACGCCCGAGGGGGCTGGAACATTCAGTACTTC
TRBV24-1,NA,NA,TRBJ1-2,CATSEVGGYGYTF,TGTGCCACCAGTGAGGTAGGGGGCTATGGCTACACCTTC
TRBV20-1,NA,NA,TRBJ2-7,CSASPADEQYF,TGCAGTGCCAGCCCGGCTGACGAGCAGTACTTC
TRBV5-5,TRBD2,NA,TRBJ2-1,CASSLGSGRNEQFF,TGTGCCAGCAGCTTGGGTAGCGGGAGGAATGAGCAGTTCTTC
TRBV6-2/TRBV6-3,TRBD1,NA,TRBJ1-5,CASSYTTGDQPQHF,TGTGCCAGCAGTTACACGACAGGGGATCAGCCCCAGCATTTT
TRBV5-6,NA,NA,TRBJ1-6,CASSSRGHLGPYNSPLHF,TGTGCCAGCAGTTCCAGGGGTCACTTAGGGCCCTATAATTCACCCCTCCACTTT
TRBV19,NA,NA,TRBJ1-5,CASSIARANQPQHF,TGTGCCAGTAGTATAGCCAGGGCTAATCAGCCCCAGCATTTT
TRBV10-3,TRBD1,NA,TRBJ1-1,CAISRQGVNTEAFF,TGTGCCATCAGCAGACAGGGGGTGAACACTGAAGCTTTCTTT
TRBV3-1/TRBV3-2,TRBD2,NA,TRBJ2-2,CASSQLHSGAFANTGELFF,TGTGCCAGCAGCCAATTGCATAGCGGGGCGTTCGCGAACACCGGGGAGCTGTTTTTT
TRBV29-1,TRBD2,NA,TRBJ2-3,CSVEIAGGYTDTQYF,TGCAGCGTTGAAATAGCGGGAGGTTACACAGATACGCAGTATTTT
TRBV9,TRBD2,NA,TRBJ2-1,CASSPTSGSYNEQFF,TGTGCCAGCAGTCCTACTAGCGGCTCCTACAATGAGCAGTTCTTC
TRBV7-9,TRBD1,NA,TRBJ2-7,CASSLLGQVSYEQYF,TGTGCCAGCAGCTTATTGGGACAGGTTTCCTACGAGCAGTACTTC
TRBV7-2,NA,NA,TRBJ1-5,CASSLEGRGQPQHF,TGTGCCAGCAGCTTAGAGGGACGTGGTCAGCCCCAGCATTTT
TRBV11-2,TRBD1,NA,TRBJ2-6,CASSFYTGGLSGANVLTF,TGTGCCAGCAGCTTTTACACAGGGGGCCTCTCTGGGGCCAACGTCCTGACTTTC
TRBV6-5,NA,NA,TRBJ1-3,CASKLSSGNTIYF,TGTGCCAGCAAGTTGAGCTCTGGAAACACCATATATTTT
TRBV19,TRBD2,few,TRBJ2-1,CASTLRAGGPMNEQFF,TGTGCCAGTACCCTGCGAGCGGGAGGGCCTATGAATGAGCAGTTCTTC
TRBV5-4,TRBD1,NA,TRBJ2-1,CASSLGQGDEWKYNEQFF,TGTGCCAGCAGCTTGGGACAGGGGGACGAATGGAAATACAATGAGCAGTTCTTC
TRBV3-1/TRBV3-2,TRBD2,NA,TRBJ2-3,CASSQVGRAGDTQYF,TGTGCCAGCAGCCAAGTCGGGAGGGCCGGAGATACGCAGTATTTT
TRBV6-2/TRBV6-3,TRBD2,once,TRBJ2-1,CASSYSRLAGGEQFF,TGTGCCAGCAGTTACTCGCGGCTAGCGGGTGGAGAGCAGTTCTTC
TRBV9,NA,NA,TRBJ1-1,CASSGAGTEAFF,TGTGCCAGCAGCGGGGCGGGGACTGAAGCTTTCTTT
TRBV10-3,TRBD1,NA,TRBJ2-1,CAISIQGNEQFF,TGTGCCATCAGTATACAGGGGAATGAGCAGTTCTTC
TRBV5-4,TRBD1,NA,TRBJ2-3,CASSRGQTSTDTQYF,TGTGCCAGCAGCAGGGGACAGACTAGCACAGATACGCAGTATTTT
TRBV7-2,TRBD2,NA,TRBJ2-1,CASSSIAGGRYNEQFF,TGTGCCAGCAGCTCTATAGCGGGGGGGAGATACAATGAGCAGTTCTTC
TRBV3-1/TRBV3-2,TRBD2,NA,TRBJ2-5,CASSQWTSGAETQYF,TGTGCCAGCAGCCAATGGACTAGCGGGGCTGAGACCCAGTACTTC
TRBV7-2,NA,NA,TRBJ2-3,CASSLGLSTDTQYF,TGTGCCAGCAGCTTAGGCTTGAGCACAGATACGCAGTATTTT
TRBV15,TRBD1,NA,TRBJ2-5,CATSGPGGTLQETQYF,TGTGCCACCAGCGGACCAGGGGGAACCCTCCAAGAGACCCAGTACTTC
TRBV7-9,NA,NA,TRBJ1-3,CASSLPSSGNTIYF,TGTGCCAGCAGCTTACCAAGCTCTGGAAACACCATATATTTT
TRBV5-4,NA,NA,TRBJ1-1,CASSFVGNMAFF,TGTGCCAGCAGCTTTGTGGGCAACATGGCTTTCTTT
TRBV12-5,TRBD1,NA,TRBJ2-7,CASGLAERGLGDYEQYF,TGTGCTAGTGGTTTGGCAGAAAGGGGGCTAGGTGACTACGAGCAGTACTTC
TRBV5-4,NA,NA,TRBJ1-4,CASSTTQGYEKLFF,TGTGCCAGCAGCACGACACAGGGATATGAAAAACTGTTTTTT
TRBV5-1,NA,NA,TRBJ2-7,CASSLASQIYEQYF,TGCGCCAGCAGCTTGGCCTCACAAATCTACGAGCAGTACTTC
TRBV7-8,NA,NA,TRBJ1-5,CASSLRQGGQPQHF,TGTGCCAGCAGCTTACGGCAGGGTGGTCAGCCCCAGCATTTT